This T cell receptor beta chain emerged from a study of beta chain features in type 1 diabetes. The authors obtained over 98% purity in all sorted populations. Investigators reverse transcribed all isolated RNA, so they sequenced expressed TCRB transcripts. Some 4 million reads on average were seen across naive, central memory and regulatory T cell samples. Measured with immunoSEQ multiplex PCR; TCRdb has only the in-frame clones, and not every one. The data contain some 350,000 clones, roughly 14% of them singletons. Concerning this clone itself: Antigen: not known.

Study-level results: In every one of the four CD4+ subsets, TCRB CDR3s were moderately but significantly shorter in Type 1 diabetes patients.

Losses at the gene ends were 2 bases for V and 3 bases for J; bases not matched to a gene: 6. The germline V gene has CDR1 SGHTA and CDR2 FQGNSA. This CDR3 has 15 residues. Sequenced sample: naive CD4+ T cells from blood. This sequence was found in a young woman with type 1 diabetes. This sequence joins TRBV7-2 and TRBJ2-7; the match to TRBD2 covers 8 bases. Here the CDR3 reads CASSLTLAGFYEQYF. The CDR3 coding sequence is TGTGCCAGCAGCTTAACATTAGCGGGGTTCTACGAGCAGTACTTC.